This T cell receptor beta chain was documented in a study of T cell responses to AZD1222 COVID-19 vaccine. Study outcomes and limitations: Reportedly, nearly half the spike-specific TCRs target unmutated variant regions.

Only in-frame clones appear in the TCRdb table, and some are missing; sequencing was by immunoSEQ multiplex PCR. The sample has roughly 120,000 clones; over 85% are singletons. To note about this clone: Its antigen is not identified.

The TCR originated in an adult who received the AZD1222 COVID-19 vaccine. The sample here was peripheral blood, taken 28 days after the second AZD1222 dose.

The CDR3 DNA sequence: TGCGCCAGCAGCCGCGCAGGGTCATCTAGCACAGATACGCAGTATTTT. Encoded protein: CASSRAGSSSTDTQYF. This chain uses TRBV5-1 with TRBJ2-3, with D perhaps matching TRBD1 (5 bases). There are 16 residues in the CDR3. The V gene lost 4 bases and the J gene lost 0 bases, with 15 bases spanning the gap. Per the germline V gene, CDR1 is SGHRS and CDR2 is YFSETQ.